This TCR beta chain originates from a study of control samples from healthy donors and cancer patients. Sequencing used immunoSEQ multiplex PCR; TCRdb keeps in-frame clones, though not all of them. The sample lists about 140,000 clones, about 90% occurring once. Germline values: CDR1 SNHLY, CDR2 FYNNEI. The V gene end was trimmed by 3 bases and the J gene end by 7 bases; junction bases not matched to a gene: 7. The CDR3 is 14 amino acids. The sample was blood. The chain links TRBV2 to TRBJ2-7; 9 bases are shared with TRBD1. The receptor was isolated from a man aged 18 to 29 in good health. The CDR3 bases are TGTGCCAGCAGTGAGGGGACAGGGCCTTTGGAGCAGTACTTC. It encodes CASSEGTGPLEQYF. The variable domain in full, with the rest retrieved from reference TRBV2 and TRBJ2-7, is EPEVTQTPSHQVTQMGQEVILRCVPISNHLYFYWYRQILGQKVEFLVSFYNNEISEKSEIFDDQFSVERPDGSNFTLKIRSTKLEDSAMYFCASSEGTGPLEQYFGPGTRLTVT.